This TCR beta chain was found in a study of a mutant IDH1 vaccine in newly diagnosed glioma. In this sample, this clone turned up once. Its target is not known. The repertoire was sequenced with immunoSEQ multiplex PCR; TCRdb's copy has only in-frame clones and lacks some. The data contain about 64,000 clones, about four fifths of them singletons. The time point: week 11, during vaccination. Alongside topical imiquimod, each dose of vaccine comprised 300 ug of mutant IDH1 20-mer peptide. V shed 1 base and J shed 0 bases, with 10 bases lying between them. Germline CDR1 reads SGHVS; CDR2 reads FQNEAQ. The CDR3 is 16 residues long.

V and J are TRBV7-8 and TRBJ1-3; D uncertain. The receptor's source is a woman aged 45-60 years with glioma. The material sequenced was PBMCs, taken from a glioma patient whose treatment included an IDH1 peptide vaccine. Here the CDR3 DNA reads TGTGCCAGCAGCTTAGGTTCCAGCACCTCTGGAAACACCATATATTTT. Amino acid sequence: CASSLGSSTSGNTIYF. Using reference TRBV7-8 and TRBJ1-3 for the parts outside the CDR3, the full variable domain is GAGVSQSPRYKVAKRGQDVALRCDPISGHVSLFWYQQALGQGPEFLTYFQNEAQLDKSGLPSDRFFAERPEGSVSTLKIQRTQQEDSAVYLCASSLGSSTSGNTIYFGEGSWLTVV.